The 2 T cell receptor beta chains in this list originate from one sample, sequenced in a study of control samples from healthy donors and cancer patients. Produced via immunoSEQ multiplex PCR; TCRdb's table is partial and in-frame only. The data contain around 20,000 clones, roughly 85% of them singletons. The specimen was PBMCs. The receptors derive from a man older than 75 with head and neck cancer.

V and J are TRBV5-1 and TRBJ2-7, with 10 bases aligning to TRBD2. Trimming removed 0 bases from V and 6 bases from J; junction bases left unmatched: 9. CDR1 and CDR2 (germline): SGHRS, YFSETQ. The CDR3 extends over 16 amino acids. The CDR3 loop reads CASSLGSGRADVEQYF. As DNA, the CDR3 is TGCGCCAGCAGCTTGGGAAGCGGGAGGGCCGACGTCGAGCAGTACTTC.

The V and J genes are TRBV7-9 and TRBJ1-1; TRBD1 matches at 9 bases. Trimming cost V 2 bases and J 5 bases; bases outside gene matches: 3. The CDR3 loop spans 14 amino acids. Germline loops: CDR1 SEHNR, CDR2 FQNEAQ (reference sequence). The CDR3 DNA follows: TGTGCCAGCAGCTTAACAGGGGGCAATACTGAAGCTTTCTTT. This encodes CASSLTGGNTEAFF.